One sample yielded the 14 T cell receptor beta chains listed below, sequenced in a study of cytomegalovirus exposure and HLA in healthy donors. This table comes from immunoSEQ multiplex PCR, and its TCRdb copy is limited to in-frame clones, with some not included. The table records some 200,000 clones, 80% to 85% of them present only once. Sample: PBMCs. Every receptor here comes from a woman aged 18-29 years in good health and CMV-seropositive.

The chain uses TRBV19 and TRBJ1-3; a weak D match, TRBD1 (5 bases). Trimming pared 3 bases from V and 0 bases from J, leaving 12 bases between. The CDR3 runs to 16 residues. The germline V gene has CDR1 LNHDA and CDR2 SQIVND (reference sequence). In DNA, the CDR3 is TGTGCCAGTAGTATCGGTTCAGGACACTCTGGAAACACCATATATTTT. Its protein is CASSIGSGHSGNTIYF.

The chain employs TRBV9 and TRBJ2-7, with 8 positions matching TRBD2. Looked up from germline, CDR1 is SGDLS and CDR2 is YYNGEE. J was trimmed by 0 bases and V by 4 bases; bases with no gene match: 9. The CDR3 extends over 16 amino acids. The CDR3 sequence: CASSPKESGSSYEQYF. DNA of the CDR3: TGTGCCAGCAGCCCGAAAGAGAGCGGGAGCTCCTACGAGCAGTACTTC.

The gene calls are TRBV6-5 and TRBJ1-1; D remains ambiguous. The V end was cut by 6 bases, the J end by 10 bases, with 18 bases between. The germline gives CDR1 MNHEY, CDR2 SVGAGI. This CDR3 region has 13 residues. DNA for the CDR3: TGTGCCAGCAGGACGCGTTATCGGGGATCAGCTTTCTTT. Its translation is CASRTRYRGSAFF.

This chain links TRBV6-1 with TRBJ1-6; D is perhaps TRBD1 (5 bases). This CDR3 is built from 12 residues. V was cut by 2 bases and J by 11 bases, with 7 bases left in between. Germline values: CDR1 MNHNS, CDR2 SASEGT. The DNA of the CDR3 is TGTGCCAGCAGTGAACGACAGACACCCCTCCACTTT. Translated: CASSERQTPLHF.

The CDR3 DNA follows: TGTGCCAGCAGCCTACAGGGGGGAAGAAGCTCCTACGAGCAGTACTTC. Translated, it gives CASSLQGGRSSYEQYF. The chain links TRBV7-2 to TRBJ2-7; 8 nucleotides match TRBD1. The CDR3 has 16 residues. The V gene end was trimmed by 5 bases and the J gene end by 0 bases; junction bases not matched to a gene: 9. Germline CDR1 SGHTA, CDR2 FQGNSA.

The rearrangement uses TRBV7-8 and TRBJ2-7; 7 nucleotides agree with TRBD1. V shed 2 bases and J 1 base; nucleotides not matched to a gene: 5. Germline CDR1 SGHVS, CDR2 FQNEAQ. The CDR3 contains 15 residues. CDR3 nucleotides: TGTGCCAGCAGCTTAAGGGGACAGTTTTCCTACGAGCAGTACTTC. As protein: CASSLRGQFSYEQYF.

The V and J genes are TRBV20-1 and TRBJ1-1; the D gene is possibly TRBD1 (5 bases). Trimming left V 6 bases short and J 7 bases short, with 12 bases between. The CDR3 is made up of 11 amino acids. Germline CDR1 is DFQATT and CDR2 is SNEGSKA (reference sequence). The CDR3 sequence: CSAHDRNEAFF. CDR3 DNA sequence: TGCAGTGCCCACGACAGAAATGAAGCTTTCTTT.

The chain combines TRBV9 with TRBJ2-2, with 12 bases aligning to TRBD2. The germline gives CDR1 SGDLS, CDR2 YYNGEE. With 2 bases clipped from V and 4 bases from J, the junction kept 3 bases outside the gene matches. CDR3 length equals 16 residues. The CDR3 region is CASSVLAGGPTGELFF. The DNA for the CDR3 is TGTGCCAGCAGCGTCCTAGCGGGGGGGCCCACCGGGGAGCTGTTTTTT. The full variable domain, its missing parts supplied by reference TRBV9 and TRBJ2-2, is DSGVTQTPKHLITATGQRVTLRCSPRSGDLSVYWYQQSLDQGLQFLIQYYNGEERAKGNILERFSAQQFPDLHSELNLSSLELGDSALYFCASSVLAGGPTGELFFGEGSRLTVL.

This clone was observed a few times. V is TRBV18 and J is TRBJ1-5; D remains ambiguous. V lost 3 bases, J lost 2 bases, and 17 bases lay in between. This CDR3 contains 17 residues. Germline CDR1 reads KGHSH; CDR2 reads LQKENI. The CDR3 DNA follows: TGTGCCAGCTCACCCGGAGCGGAGACCGCGGGCAATCAGCCCCAGCATTTT. Its translation is CASSPGAETAGNQPQHF.

The genes are TRBV11-2 and TRBJ2-1; 8 nucleotides line up with TRBD2. The V segment lost 3 bases and the J segment 0 bases; nucleotides outside the gene matches: 4. The CDR3 runs to 16 residues. Germline lookup yields CDR1 SGHAT and CDR2 FQNNGV. The CDR3 protein is CASSLGRGGSYNEQFF. CDR3 DNA: TGTGCCAGCAGCTTGGGTCGGGGGGGCTCCTACAATGAGCAGTTCTTC.

This clone showed up just once. This chain links TRBV5-4 with TRBJ1-2; D might be TRBD1 (5 bases). CDR1 SGHNT and CDR2 YYREEE come from the germline V gene (reference sequence). The V gene lost 0 bases and the J gene lost 2 bases, with 8 bases spanning the gap. CDR3 length: 14 residues. The CDR3 reads CASSLAGFNYGYTF. Written as DNA, the CDR3 is TGTGCCAGCAGCTTGGCAGGGTTCAACTATGGCTACACCTTC.

This chain joins TRBV7-9 and TRBJ2-5; TRBD2 aligns across 12 bases. The V and J ends lost 2 bases and 6 bases, in that order; junction bases with no gene match: 7. The CDR3 consists of 16 residues. Germline-derived CDR1 and CDR2 are SEHNR and FQNEAQ (reference sequence). The CDR3 DNA sequence: TGTGCCAGCAGCTTACCCGCTAGCGGGGGGGCAAAGACCCAGTACTTC. Its protein is CASSLPASGGAKTQYF.

This clone appeared once. The rearrangement links TRBV4-3 to TRBJ2-3; TRBD2 matches 11 bases. The germline CDR1 and CDR2 sequences are LGHNA and YSLEER. V shed 2 bases and J 2 bases; nucleotides not matched to a gene: 3. The CDR3 covers 16 residues. CDR3: CASSQRTSGPTDTQYF. The DNA of the CDR3 is TGCGCCAGCAGCCAACGGACTAGCGGGCCCACAGATACGCAGTATTTT.

About this clone: One end of the junction fails to match germline, which may point to a read error. The chain joins TRBV6-1 to TRBJ2-7; D possibly corresponds to TRBD2 (6 bases). CDR3 size: 16 residues. From germline, CDR1 is MNHNS and CDR2 SASEGT. CDR3: CASREGLGTSTYEQYF. In nucleotides, the CDR3 is TGTGCCAGCAGAGAAGGTCTCGGGACTTCTACCTACGAGCAGTACTTC.